Below are 17 T cell receptor beta chains sequenced from a single sample in a study of blood T cell repertoires in COVID-19. Sequenced by immunoSEQ multiplex PCR; TCRdb stores in-frame clones only, minus some. This sample has approximately 260,000 clones, with around 90% found just once. Sequencing used peripheral blood. The receptor source for this set is a woman aged 55-70 years with COVID-19, enrolled during active disease.

This clone is categorized as medium-sized. V usage is TRBV7-8 and J usage is TRBJ1-5; D uncertain. The CDR3 has 13 residues. Per the germline V gene, CDR1 is SGHVS and CDR2 is FQNEAQ. V gave up 5 bases and J gave up 3 bases, with 8 bases separating them. CDR3 nucleotides: TGTGCCAGCAGCGAGGGATTCAATCAGCCCCAGCATTTT. It encodes CASSEGFNQPQHF.

V and J are TRBV27 and TRBJ1-1, with D perhaps matching TRBD1 (5 bases). The CDR3 extends over 15 amino acids. The V end was cut by 4 bases, the J end by 2 bases, with 14 bases between. The germline V gene has CDR1 MNHEY and CDR2 SMNVEV (reference sequence). Written as DNA, the CDR3 is TGTGCCAGCAGTTCATGGGGCGGGGCAAACACTGAAGCTTTCTTT. Translating it yields CASSSWGGANTEAFF.

The gene calls are TRBV30 and TRBJ1-6; D perhaps matches TRBD1 (5 bases). V lost 1 base to trimming and J lost 11 bases, with 6 bases between them. This CDR3 region has 11 residues. CDR1 and CDR2 from the germline V gene are GTSNPN and SVGIG (reference sequence). The CDR3 DNA is TGTGCCTGGAGTGGGGGGGCACCCCTCCACTTT. Amino acids: CAWSGGAPLHF.

The chain has TRBV5-4 and TRBJ1-1, with 7 bases identical to TRBD1. The CDR3 spans 14 residues. The V gene's germline CDR1 is SGHNT and CDR2 YYREEE (reference sequence). V was clipped by 2 bases and J by 0 bases; unmatched bases: 1. CDR3 nucleotides: TGTGCCAGCAGCTTACAGGGGATGAACACTGAAGCTTTCTTT. Translation: CASSLQGMNTEAFF.

This chain connects TRBV3-1 (or the pseudogene TRBV3-2) to TRBJ2-5, with 10 bases matching TRBD2. This CDR3 comprises 15 residues. The germline V gene has CDR1 LGHDT and CDR2 YNNKEL (reference sequence). Trimming took 7 bases from V and 2 from J; bases not matched to a gene: 7. Written as DNA, the CDR3 is TGTGCCAGCACCAGAGCGGGGGGGAATCAAGAGACCCAGTACTTC. Translating gives CASTRAGGNQETQYF.

The chain recombines TRBV7-2 with TRBJ1-2, with D tentatively TRBD1 (6 bases). The CDR3 has 13 residues. Germline values: CDR1 SGHTA, CDR2 FQGNSA. V lost 5 bases and J 0 bases, leaving 7 bases between the germline ends. The chain's CDR3 is CASSPGANYGYTF. In DNA, the CDR3 is TGTGCCAGCAGCCCAGGGGCTAACTATGGCTACACCTTC.

The chain carries TRBV5-8 and TRBJ1-5; D perhaps matches TRBD1 (6 bases). Per the germline V gene, CDR1 is SGHTS and CDR2 is YDEGEE. The V gene lost 3 bases and the J gene lost 1 base, with 8 bases spanning the gap. The CDR3 has 14 residues. CDR3 region: CASSSGQSNQPQHF. The DNA for the CDR3 is TGTGCCAGCAGCTCCGGACAGAGCAATCAGCCCCAGCATTTT.

The J gene is TRBJ2-5, the V gene TRBV2, with unresolved D. The CDR3 spans 12 residues. The ends were cut back, 7 bases at V and 2 bases at J, with 8 bases in the middle. Germline V lookup: CDR1 SNHLY, CDR2 FYNNEI. CDR3 bases: TGTGCCAGCACAGACTCACAAGAGACCCAGTACTTC. As protein: CASTDSQETQYF. Full variable domain (rest looked up from reference TRBV2 and TRBJ2-5): EPEVTQTPSHQVTQMGQEVILRCVPISNHLYFYWYRQILGQKVEFLVSFYNNEISEKSEIFDDQFSVERPDGSNFTLKIRSTKLEDSAMYFCASTDSQETQYFGPGTRLLVL.

This rearrangement joins TRBV19 to TRBJ1-1, with D possibly matching TRBD1 (6 bases). This CDR3 contains 14 residues. Germline-derived CDR1 and CDR2 are LNHDA and SQIVND (reference sequence). The V end lost 5 bases, the J end lost 6 bases, and 16 bases lay between the germline ends. The CDR3 is CASSLTSGAPEAFF. Here the CDR3 DNA reads TGTGCCAGTAGTTTGACATCAGGGGCGCCTGAAGCTTTCTTT.

The J gene is TRBJ2-1, the V gene TRBV7-7; 8 nucleotides agree with TRBD2. V shed 5 bases, J shed 9 bases, and the junction held 12 bases outside the gene matches. The CDR3 loop spans 15 amino acids. Germline V lookup: CDR1 SSHAT, CDR2 FNYEAQ (reference sequence). The CDR3 spells CASSPSPSGGGEQFF. DNA of the CDR3: TGTGCCAGCAGCCCCAGCCCCAGCGGGGGAGGTGAGCAGTTCTTC.

The gene calls are TRBV19 and TRBJ1-2, with 8 nucleotides matching TRBD1. Germline CDR1 is LNHDA and CDR2 is SQIVND (reference sequence). V trimming: 10 bases; J trimming: 1 base; junction bases outside the gene matches: 17. The CDR3 has 17 residues. CDR3 loop: CATLLEGRGHGNYGYTF. The CDR3 DNA reads TGTGCCACCCTCCTCGAGGGCAGGGGGCATGGTAACTATGGCTACACCTTC.

A word on this clone: This sample includes further DNA sequences coding for the same CDR3. The chain is built from TRBV6-2 or TRBV6-3 and TRBJ2-2; TRBD2 matches 8 bases. The trim removed 0 bases at V and 7 bases at J, leaving 4 bases unmatched. Germline lookup yields CDR1 MNHEY and CDR2 SVGEGT. This CDR3 spans 15 amino acids. CDR3 region: CASSYSSGAVGELFF. The CDR3 coding sequence is TGTGCCAGCAGTTACTCTAGCGGGGCTGTCGGGGAGCTGTTTTTT.

The chain is built from TRBV11-2 and TRBJ1-3; TRBD1 might be the D (5 bases). The germline V gene encodes CDR1 SGHAT and CDR2 FQNNGV. This CDR3 has 15 amino acids. V was pared by 3 bases and J by 4 bases, with 13 bases between. CDR3 nucleotide sequence: TGTGCCAGCAGCTTGACAGTGGAGTGGGGAAACACCATATATTTT. Translating it yields CASSLTVEWGNTIYF.

J is TRBJ1-6 and V is TRBV19; D uncertain. The CDR3 is 13 residues long. V lost 7 bases, J lost 6 bases, and 10 bases lay in between. CDR1 LNHDA and CDR2 SQIVND come from the germline V gene (reference sequence). The CDR3 DNA reads as TGTGCCAGTAAGGAACAGACTAATTCACCCCTCCACTTT. This translates into CASKEQTNSPLHF.

The chain carries TRBV10-2 and TRBJ2-1, with 7 bases lining up with TRBD1. Germline V CDR1 and CDR2: WSHSY, SAAADI. CDR3 size: 15 residues. V shed 7 bases, J shed 3 bases, and the junction held 9 bases outside the gene matches. As DNA, the CDR3 is TGCGCCAGCAAATCGGACAGGCTCAACTACAATGAGCAGTTCTTC. Translation: CASKSDRLNYNEQFF.

The CDR3 DNA reads TGTGCCAGCAGCGGGGGACGGTCGGGGGTCACCGGGGAGCTGTTTTTT. Translation: CASSGGRSGVTGELFF. The J gene is TRBJ2-2, the V gene TRBV11-2, with a weak D call TRBD2 (6 bases). Between the trimmed V and J ends, which lost 5 bases and 4 bases, there was a span of 17 bases. There are 16 residues in the CDR3. Germline V gene data show CDR1 as SGHAT and CDR2 as FQNNGV. Using reference TRBV11-2 and TRBJ2-2 for the parts outside the CDR3, the full variable domain is EAGVAQSPRYKIIEKRQSVAFWCNPISGHATLYWYQQILGQGPKLLIQFQNNGVVDDSQLPKDRFSAERLKGVDSTLKIQPAKLEDSAVYLCASSGGRSGVTGELFFGEGSRLTVL.

The chain couples TRBV14 to TRBJ1-6; 7 bases map to TRBD1. CDR1 and CDR2 from the germline V gene are SGHDN and FVKESK. The V segment lost 1 base and the J segment 7 bases; nucleotides outside the gene matches: 10. The CDR3 is 17 amino acids. CDR3 loop: CASSQGGNHRGNSPLHF. CDR3 sequence (DNA): TGTGCCAGCAGCCAAGGAGGCAACCACAGGGGCAATTCACCCCTCCACTTT.